These 10 T cell receptor beta chains were all obtained from the same sample, sequenced in a study of shared clonotypes between healthy human individuals. The data were produced by immunoSEQ multiplex PCR, yet TCRdb's version contains in-frame clones alone and is incomplete. The sample has around 2,000,000 clones, 90% to 95% seen once; the top ten hold approximately 0.13%. The specimen was naive CD4+ T cells sorted from blood. Stated subset: CD45RA+ positively selected. These TCRs come from a man between 18 and 29 years old in good health.

The chain recombines TRBV5-1 with TRBJ1-2; D is unresolved. The CDR3 is made up of 15 amino acids. The V gene lost 4 bases and the J gene lost 4 bases, with 17 bases spanning the gap. Germline CDR1 is SGHRS and CDR2 is YFSETQ. CDR3 sequence (DNA): TGCGCCAGCAGCCCTGGGAACGTGGACGGCTATGGCTACACCTTC. This sequence encodes CASSPGNVDGYGYTF. The full variable domain, with the rest looked up from reference TRBV5-1 and TRBJ1-2, is KAGVTQTPRYLIKTRGQQVTLSCSPISGHRSVSWYQQTPGQGLQFLFEYFSETQRNKGNFPGRFSGRQFSNSRSEMNVSTLELGDSALYLCASSPGNVDGYGYTFGSGTRLTVV.

This clone has only one observation. This chain joins TRBV13 and TRBJ2-3; 14 bases are shared with TRBD2. The CDR3 is made up of 16 amino acids. Germline CDR1 and CDR2: PRHDT and FYEKMQ (reference sequence). V lost 4 bases and J lost 3; bases outside the gene matches: 3. For the CDR3, the DNA is TGTGCCAGCAGCTCTGGGACTAGCGGGGGAACAGATACGCAGTATTTT. Protein product: CASSSGTSGGTDTQYF.

J is TRBJ1-5 and V is TRBV19; 12 nucleotides agree with TRBD1. The CDR3 sequence is 14 residues long. J lost 7 bases, V lost 6 bases, and 4 bases had no gene match. Per the germline V gene, CDR1 is LNHDA and CDR2 is SQIVND (reference sequence). The CDR3 loop reads CASSPGTGGQPQHF. Written as DNA, the CDR3 is TGTGCCAGTAGCCCTGGGACAGGGGGCCAGCCCCAGCATTTT.

This chain connects TRBV5-6 to TRBJ2-7; TRBD1 is a possible D gene (6 bases). The length of the CDR3 is 14 residues. Trimming cost V 3 bases and J 5 bases, with 15 bases left between them. The germline gives CDR1 SGHDT, CDR2 YYEEEE. The CDR3 sequence: CASSSQGILDEQYF. CDR3 nucleotide sequence: TGTGCCAGCAGCTCCCAGGGGATCTTGGACGAGCAGTACTTC. The whole variable domain, remainder taken from reference TRBV5-6 and TRBJ2-7, is DAGVTQSPTHLIKTRGQQVTLRCSPKSGHDTVSWYQQALGQGPQFIFQYYEEEERQRGNFPDRFSGHQFPNYSSELNVNALLLGDSALYLCASSSQGILDEQYFGPGTRLTVT.

CDR3 coding DNA: TGCGCCAGCAGCACTATGACTAGCGGGAGATTTAATGAGCAGTTCTTC. As protein: CASSTMTSGRFNEQFF. The V call is TRBV5-1, the J call TRBJ2-1; TRBD2 agrees at 12 bases. This CDR3 has 16 residues. The trim removed 4 bases at V and 7 bases at J, leaving 9 bases unmatched. The V gene's germline CDR1 is SGHRS and CDR2 YFSETQ.

The rearrangement uses TRBV25-1 and TRBJ2-7, with 10 positions matching TRBD1. CDR1 MGHDK and CDR2 SYGVNS come from the germline V gene. The junction had 8 bases not matched to a gene; V was cut back by 9 bases and J by 3 bases. This CDR3 contains 14 residues. In nucleotides, the CDR3 is TGTGCCAGTCACGAGACAGGGGGCCTCTACGAGCAGTACTTC. This sequence encodes CASHETGGLYEQYF.

The J gene is TRBJ2-2, the V gene TRBV5-4; TRBD2 matches at 7 bases. The CDR3 runs 15 residues. The trim removed 6 bases at V and 6 bases at J, leaving 11 bases unmatched. CDR1 and CDR2 from the germline V gene are SGHNT and YYREEE (reference sequence). The CDR3 DNA reads as TGTGCCAGCACCACACCCTCGGGGGGATCCGGGGAGCTGTTTTTT. Translating gives CASTTPSGGSGELFF.

The chain couples TRBV29-1 to TRBJ1-1, with D possibly being TRBD1 (5 bases). The V gene's germline CDR1 is SQVTM and CDR2 ANQGSEA. This CDR3 is 18 amino acids long. With 2 bases removed from V and 6 bases from J, the gap between germline ends came to 28 bases. In nucleotides, the CDR3 is TGCAGCGTTGAATGGGGCGTCCCCCTTTGGGCAGGTAGATCTGAAGCTTTCTTT. Amino acids: CSVEWGVPLWAGRSEAFF.

The chain uses TRBV5-1 and TRBJ1-2, with 8 bases fitting TRBD1. J was trimmed by 7 bases and V by 2 bases; bases with no gene match: 7. Germline lookup yields CDR1 SGHRS and CDR2 YFSETQ. CDR3 length equals 14 residues. CDR3 sequence: CASSLLGQGGGYTF. The CDR3, as DNA: TGCGCCAGCAGCTTATTAGGACAGGGAGGTGGCTACACCTTC.

CDR3 bases: TGTGCCATCAGTGCCCTGTCGACTGAAAGCTCCTACAATGAGCAGTTCTTC. Its protein product is CAISALSTESSYNEQFF. This chain joins TRBV10-3 and TRBJ2-1; D is unresolved. V dropped 4 bases and J dropped 0 bases, with 16 bases sitting between them. The length of the CDR3 is 17 residues. Germline V gene data show CDR1 as ENHRY and CDR2 as SYGVKD.